One T cell receptor (beta chain) is described in this entry. This sample is part of a study of blood T cell repertoires in COVID-19. Whole-study context: Some COVID-19 samples were acute and others convalescent; all came from the United States, Italy and Spain.

CDR3 length equals 14 residues. V gave up 2 bases and J gave up 3 bases; unmatched junction bases: 3. Germline V lookup: CDR1 SEHNR, CDR2 FQNEAQ (reference sequence). TCRdb keeps only in-frame clones here, not all; method: immunoSEQ multiplex PCR. This table has tens of thousands of clones, nearly 90% appearing once. This receptor was taken from a man aged 45-60 years with active COVID-19. The chain links TRBV7-9 to TRBJ2-7; 8 nucleotides align to TRBD1. Sequenced input: peripheral blood. CDR3 amino acids: CASSLKQGVYEQYF. In DNA, the CDR3 is TGTGCCAGCAGCTTAAAACAGGGGGTCTACGAGCAGTACTTC. Variable domain in full (rest from reference TRBV7-9 and TRBJ2-7): DTGVSQNPRHKITKRGQNVTFRCDPISEHNRLYWYRQTLGQGPEFLTYFQNEAQLEKSRLLSDRFSAERPKGSFSTLEIQRTEQGDSAMYLCASSLKQGVYEQYFGPGTRLTVT.